Following are 2 T cell receptor beta chains from one sample sequenced in a study of monozygotic twins with inflammatory bowel disease. TCRdb re-called the 5' RACE reads and shows each CDR3 protein once, DNA omitted. The sample has some 89,000 distinct CDR3 sequences. The specimen sequenced was blood. The receptors come from a human donor with ulcerative colitis or Crohn's disease, or a healthy co-twin of an affected twin (not recorded which).

The genes are TRBV7-2 and TRBJ2-3; TCRdb proposes TRBD2, but this gene call is untestable without DNA. The CDR3 is 17 amino acids. Germline CDR1 is SGHTA and CDR2 is FQGNSA. The CDR3 sequence is CASSSSRTSGGAGRQYF. Complete variable domain (other parts from reference TRBV7-2 and TRBJ2-3): GAGVSQSPSNKVTEKGKDVELRCDPISGHTALYWYRQSLGQGLEFLIYFQGNSAPDKSGLPSDRFSAERTGGSVSTLTIQRTQQEDSAVYLCASSSSRTSGGAGRQYFGPGTRLTVL.

The gene calls are TRBV20-1 and TRBJ2-3; TCRdb's assignment of TRBD1 cannot be checked, as there is no DNA. The CDR3 consists of 15 residues. The germline gives CDR1 DFQATT, CDR2 SNEGSKA (reference sequence). The CDR3 spells CSARRGYPSTDTQYF.